This TCR beta chain is from a study of CD4 T cells in relation to SARS-CoV-2 and coronaviruses. CD4+ T cells from unexposed donors were obtained before the COVID-19 pandemic (2011-2018). Naive and memory CD4+ T cells were separated from cryopreserved PBMCs. In the case of this clone: Its target is unknown.

Germline loops: CDR1 GTSNPN, CDR2 SVGIG (reference sequence). This CDR3 has 16 amino acids. V dropped 3 bases and J dropped 0 bases, with 15 bases sitting between them. Study observations and caveats: In around 60% of donors, memory CD4+ clonotypes crossrecognized SARS-CoV-2 and at least one common cold coronavirus spike. SARS-CoV-2-driven expansion was significantly weaker in crossreactive than monoreactive clones.

The protocol was immunoSEQ multiplex PCR, while the TCRdb copy is restricted to in-frame clones and leaves out a portion. The sample shows about 55,000 clones, 86% of them seen only once. This TCR was recovered from a human donor in good health. This chain uses TRBV30 with TRBJ1-3; a possible D gene is TRBD1 (6 bases). The sequenced sample was memory CD4+ T cells from PBMCs. The CDR3 DNA reads as TGTGCCTGGAGGGCAGGGGAAAGGGACTCTGGAAACACCATATATTTT. Its translation is CAWRAGERDSGNTIYF.